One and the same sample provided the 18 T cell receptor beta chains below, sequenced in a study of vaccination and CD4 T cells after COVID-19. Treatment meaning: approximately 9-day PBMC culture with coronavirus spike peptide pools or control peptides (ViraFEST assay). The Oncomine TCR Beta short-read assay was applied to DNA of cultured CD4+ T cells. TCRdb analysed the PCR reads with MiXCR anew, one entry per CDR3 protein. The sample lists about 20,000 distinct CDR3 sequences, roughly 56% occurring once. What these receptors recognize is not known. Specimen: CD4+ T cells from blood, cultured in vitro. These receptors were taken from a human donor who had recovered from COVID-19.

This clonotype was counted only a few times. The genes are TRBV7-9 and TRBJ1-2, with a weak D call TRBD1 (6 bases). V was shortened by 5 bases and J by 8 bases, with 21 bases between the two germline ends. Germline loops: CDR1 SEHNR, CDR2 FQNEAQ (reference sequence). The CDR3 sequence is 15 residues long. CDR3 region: CASSPGNRVQGGYTF. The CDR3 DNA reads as TGTGCCAGCAGCCCCGGTAATAGGGTCCAGGGGGGCTACACCTTC.

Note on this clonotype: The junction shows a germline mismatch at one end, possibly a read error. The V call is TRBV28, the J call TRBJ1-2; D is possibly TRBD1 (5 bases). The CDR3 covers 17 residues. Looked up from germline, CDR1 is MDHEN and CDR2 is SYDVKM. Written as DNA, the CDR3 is TGTGCCAGCAGAGAACGGGGCAAGGGTCCCCATAACTATGGTTACACCTTC. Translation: CASRERGKGPHNYGYTF.

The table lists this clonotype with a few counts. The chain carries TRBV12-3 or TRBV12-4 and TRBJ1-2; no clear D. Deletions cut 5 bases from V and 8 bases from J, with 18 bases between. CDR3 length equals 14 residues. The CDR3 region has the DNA TGTGCCAGCAGTCGTCTGGGCGGCCGGCAGGGCTACACCTTC. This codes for CASSRLGGRQGYTF.

The CDR3 region is CASSDSNKVYEQYF. CDR3 bases: TGTGCCAGCAGTGACTCGAACAAGGTCTACGAGCAGTACTTC. The V gene is TRBV6-4, the J gene TRBJ2-7, with D hard to call. Trimming stripped 0 bases from V and 3 bases from J, with 9 bases between. The CDR3 extends over 14 amino acids. Germline lookup yields CDR1 MRHNA and CDR2 SNTAGT.

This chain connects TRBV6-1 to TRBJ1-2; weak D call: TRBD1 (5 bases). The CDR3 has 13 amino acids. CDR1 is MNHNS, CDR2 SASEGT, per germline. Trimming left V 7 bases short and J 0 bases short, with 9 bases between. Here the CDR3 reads CASTTAANYGYTF. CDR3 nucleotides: TGTGCCAGCACGACAGCGGCTAACTATGGCTACACCTTC.

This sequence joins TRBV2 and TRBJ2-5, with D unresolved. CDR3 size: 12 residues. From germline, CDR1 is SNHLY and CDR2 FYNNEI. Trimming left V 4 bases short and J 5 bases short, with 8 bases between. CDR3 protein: CASSVQLETQYF. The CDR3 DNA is TGTGCCAGCAGTGTGCAGTTGGAGACCCAGTACTTC. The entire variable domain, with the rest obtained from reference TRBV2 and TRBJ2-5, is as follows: EPEVTQTPSHQVTQMGQEVILRCVPISNHLYFYWYRQILGQKVEFLVSFYNNEISEKSEIFDDQFSVERPDGSNFTLKIRSTKLEDSAMYFCASSVQLETQYFGPGTRLLVL.

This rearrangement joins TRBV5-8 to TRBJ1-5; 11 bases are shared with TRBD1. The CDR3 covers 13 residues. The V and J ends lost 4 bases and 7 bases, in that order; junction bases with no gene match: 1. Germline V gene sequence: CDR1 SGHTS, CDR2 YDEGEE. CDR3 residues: CASSRDRGQPQHF. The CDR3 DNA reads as TGTGCCAGCAGCCGGGACAGGGGGCAGCCCCAGCATTTT.

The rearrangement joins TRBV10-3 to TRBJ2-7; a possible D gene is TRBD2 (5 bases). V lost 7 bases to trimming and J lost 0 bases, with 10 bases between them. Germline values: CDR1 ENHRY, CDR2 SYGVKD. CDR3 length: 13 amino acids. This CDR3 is CAIIPGSSYEQYF. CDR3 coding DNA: TGTGCCATCATTCCGGGGAGCTCCTACGAGCAGTACTTC.

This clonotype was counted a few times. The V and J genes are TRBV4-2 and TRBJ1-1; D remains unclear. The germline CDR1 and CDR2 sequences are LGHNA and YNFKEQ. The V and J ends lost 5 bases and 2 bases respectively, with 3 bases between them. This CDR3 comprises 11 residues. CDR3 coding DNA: TGTGCCAGCAGCATAAACACTGAAGCTTTCTTT. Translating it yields CASSINTEAFF.

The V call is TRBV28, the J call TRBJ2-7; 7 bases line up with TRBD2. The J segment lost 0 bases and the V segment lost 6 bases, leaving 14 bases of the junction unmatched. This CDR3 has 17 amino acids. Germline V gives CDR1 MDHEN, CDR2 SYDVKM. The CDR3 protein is CASSLPQQAGPSYEQYF. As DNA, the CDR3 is TGTGCCAGCAGCCTTCCCCAGCAAGCGGGGCCCTCCTACGAGCAGTACTTC.

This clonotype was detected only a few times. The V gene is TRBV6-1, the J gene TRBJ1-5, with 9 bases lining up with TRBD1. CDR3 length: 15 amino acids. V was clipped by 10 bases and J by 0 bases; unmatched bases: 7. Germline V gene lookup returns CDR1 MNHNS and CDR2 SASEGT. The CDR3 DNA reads TGTGCCATCCGGGACAGGGTTTATAGCAATCAGCCCCAGCATTTT. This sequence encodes CAIRDRVYSNQPQHF.

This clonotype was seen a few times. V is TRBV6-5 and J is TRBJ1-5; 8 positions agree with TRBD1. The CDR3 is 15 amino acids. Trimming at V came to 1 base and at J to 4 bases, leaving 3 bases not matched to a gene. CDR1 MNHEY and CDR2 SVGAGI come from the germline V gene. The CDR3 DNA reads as TGTGCCAGCAGTTACTTTCAGGGGGCAAATCAGCCCCAGCATTTT. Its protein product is CASSYFQGANQPQHF.

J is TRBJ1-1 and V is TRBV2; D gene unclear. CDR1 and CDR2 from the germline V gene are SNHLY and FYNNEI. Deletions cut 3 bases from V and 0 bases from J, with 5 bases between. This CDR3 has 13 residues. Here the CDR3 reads CASSDKLNTEAFF. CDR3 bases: TGTGCCAGCAGTGACAAACTGAACACTGAAGCTTTCTTT.

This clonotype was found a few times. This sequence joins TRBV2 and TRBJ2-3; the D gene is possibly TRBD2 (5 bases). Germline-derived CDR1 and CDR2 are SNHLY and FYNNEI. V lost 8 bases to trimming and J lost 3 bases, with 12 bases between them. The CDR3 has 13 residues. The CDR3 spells CASRLSGTDTQYF. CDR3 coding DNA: TGTGCCAGCCGGCTATCGGGGACAGATACGCAGTATTTT.

CDR3 loop: CASSLSMGNTEAFF. CDR3 DNA: TGTGCCAGCAGCCTATCGATGGGGAACACTGAAGCTTTCTTT. The chain employs TRBV11-2 and TRBJ1-1; no clear D gene. This CDR3 is built from 14 residues. Germline V lookup: CDR1 SGHAT, CDR2 FQNNGV. Between the trimmed V and J ends, which lost 5 bases and 1 base, there was a span of 11 bases.

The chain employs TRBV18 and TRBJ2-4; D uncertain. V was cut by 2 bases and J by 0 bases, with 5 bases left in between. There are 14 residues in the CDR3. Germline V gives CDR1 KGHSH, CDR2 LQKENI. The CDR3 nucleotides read TGTGCCAGCTCACCAGAACTAGCCAAAAACATTCAGTACTTC. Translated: CASSPELAKNIQYF.

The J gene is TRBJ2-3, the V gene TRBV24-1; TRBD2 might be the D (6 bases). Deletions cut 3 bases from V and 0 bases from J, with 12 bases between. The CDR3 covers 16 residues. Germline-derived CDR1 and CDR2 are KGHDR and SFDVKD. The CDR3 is CATSDVSGSSTDTQYF. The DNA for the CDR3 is TGTGCCACCAGTGATGTGAGCGGGTCTAGCACAGATACGCAGTATTTT.

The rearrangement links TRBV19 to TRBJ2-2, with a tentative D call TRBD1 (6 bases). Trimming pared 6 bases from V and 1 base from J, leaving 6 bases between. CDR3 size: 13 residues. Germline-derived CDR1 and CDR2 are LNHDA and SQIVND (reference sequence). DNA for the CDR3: TGTGCCAGTAGGGACAGGAACACCGGGGAGCTGTTTTTT. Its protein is CASRDRNTGELFF. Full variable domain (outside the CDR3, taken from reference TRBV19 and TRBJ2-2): DGGITQSPKYLFRKEGQNVTLSCEQNLNHDAMYWYRQDPGQGLRLIYYSQIVNDFQKGDIAEGYSVSREKKESFPLTVTSAQKNPTAFYLCASRDRNTGELFFGEGSRLTVL.